These 27 T cell receptor beta chains came from one sample sequenced in a study of cytomegalovirus exposure and HLA in healthy donors. The study ran its PCR with 60 Vbeta and 13 Jbeta primers. The method was immunoSEQ multiplex PCR; TCRdb's version includes in-frame clones alone and lacks a portion of them. The top ten clones hold about 6% of a sample with 85,000 to 120,000 clones, about three quarters of them seen once. Sequencing was performed on PBMCs. The source is a woman between 45 and 60 years old in good health and CMV-seropositive.

In this sample, this clone turned up once. The chain employs TRBV9 and TRBJ1-1; TRBD1 is a possible D gene (6 bases). V gave up 3 bases and J gave up 4 bases, with 19 bases separating them. The CDR3 totals 16 residues. In germline, CDR1 is SGDLS, CDR2 YYNGEE. This CDR3 is CASSGGAGGLGTEAFF. DNA of the CDR3: TGTGCCAGCAGCGGGGGGGCGGGGGGCCTAGGCACTGAAGCTTTCTTT. The variable domain in full, completed from reference TRBV9 and TRBJ1-1, reads DSGVTQTPKHLITATGQRVTLRCSPRSGDLSVYWYQQSLDQGLQFLIQYYNGEERAKGNILERFSAQQFPDLHSELNLSSLELGDSALYFCASSGGAGGLGTEAFFGQGTRLTVV.

The J gene is TRBJ1-1, the V gene TRBV9; 7 nucleotides match TRBD1. Trimming at V came to 3 bases and at J to 1 base, leaving 6 bases not matched to a gene. This CDR3 comprises 15 residues. Germline V lookup: CDR1 SGDLS, CDR2 YYNGEE. The CDR3 DNA reads TGTGCCAGCAGCGCCGAGGGACAGTGGAACACTGAAGCTTTCTTT. Translated, it gives CASSAEGQWNTEAFF.

The chain joins TRBV19 to TRBJ1-5; D is perhaps TRBD1 (6 bases). CDR3 length: 18 amino acids. The V end was cut by 6 bases, the J end by 5 bases, with 26 bases between. Germline assignment: CDR1 LNHDA and CDR2 SQIVND (reference sequence). The CDR3 DNA reads TGTGCCAGTAGCACCCGGCGACTCCGTTCTAGGGGGTATCAGCCCCAGCATTTT. Protein product: CASSTRRLRSRGYQPQHF.

The chain carries TRBV4-2 and TRBJ1-6; 7 nucleotides line up with TRBD1. Germline trimming cut 8 bases from V and 8 bases from J; bases unmatched to any gene: 6. Germline V gene sequence: CDR1 LGHNA, CDR2 YNFKEQ. CDR3 length equals 13 residues. The CDR3 loop is CASSTGWDSPLHF. The DNA of the CDR3 is TGTGCCAGCTCGACAGGGTGGGATTCACCCCTCCACTTT.

This clone was picked up a small number of times. CDR3 in DNA: TGTGCCAGCTCACCGGGGACAGGGGGAAGAGCTTTCTTT. Translation: CASSPGTGGRAFF. The chain combines TRBV18 with TRBJ1-1; TRBD1 agrees at 11 bases. Losses at the gene ends were 3 bases for V and 10 bases for J; bases not matched to a gene: 4. Germline values: CDR1 KGHSH, CDR2 LQKENI. The CDR3 extends over 13 amino acids. Full variable domain (rest looked up from reference TRBV18 and TRBJ1-1): NAGVMQNPRHLVRRRGQEARLRCSPMKGHSHVYWYRQLPEEGLKFMVYLQKENIIDESGMPKERFSAEFPKEGPSILRIQQVVRGDSAAYFCASSPGTGGRAFFGQGTRLTVV.

The gene calls are TRBV18 and TRBJ1-1; no clear D gene. Deletions cut 6 bases from V and 4 bases from J, with 15 bases between. The germline gives CDR1 KGHSH, CDR2 LQKENI. CDR3 length: 14 residues. CDR3 sequence: CASSFTEGSTEAFF. CDR3 in DNA: TGTGCCAGCTCTTTTACAGAGGGTTCCACTGAAGCTTTCTTT.

The rearrangement uses TRBV10-3 and TRBJ2-1, with TRBD2 matching 8 bases. J was trimmed by 2 bases and V by 4 bases; bases with no gene match: 22. The CDR3 consists of 21 residues. Germline CDR1 ENHRY, CDR2 SYGVKD. The CDR3 region is CAISASLGRGGLRSAYNEQFF. The CDR3 region has the DNA TGTGCCATCAGTGCCTCCCTGGGTCGCGGGGGGCTAAGATCAGCCTACAATGAGCAGTTCTTC.

As to this clone: The junction shows a germline mismatch at one end, possibly a read error. The chain employs TRBV7-2 and TRBJ2-5; no clear D. CDR1 is SGHTA, CDR2 FQGNSA, per germline. The CDR3 runs to 14 residues. DNA for the CDR3: TGTGCCAGCAGCTTAGGACTCGTGGAAGAGACCCAGCACTTC. Protein sequence: CASSLGLVEETQHF.

The chain links TRBV9 to TRBJ2-7; 10 bases fit TRBD1. V shed 0 bases, J shed 4 bases, and the junction held 4 bases outside the gene matches. The germline CDR1 and CDR2 sequences are SGDLS and YYNGEE. The CDR3 has 15 residues. The CDR3 here is CASSVGPGQGYEQYF. CDR3 nucleotides: TGTGCCAGCAGCGTAGGGCCGGGACAGGGGTACGAGCAGTACTTC.

This chain uses TRBV5-4 with TRBJ1-2; the D is unclear. Germline lookup yields CDR1 SGHNT and CDR2 YYREEE (reference sequence). The CDR3 runs 15 residues. Between the trimmed V and J ends, which lost 4 bases and 4 bases, there was a span of 17 bases. The CDR3 spells CASSADGEALYGYTF. Here the CDR3 DNA reads TGTGCCAGCAGCGCTGATGGGGAGGCCCTCTATGGCTACACCTTC.

This chain uses TRBV30 with TRBJ1-2, with 10 nucleotides matching TRBD1. The CDR3 covers 15 residues. V shed 5 bases and J 6 bases; nucleotides not matched to a gene: 12. Germline V lookup: CDR1 GTSNPN, CDR2 SVGIG (reference sequence). CDR3 nucleotide sequence: TGTGCCTGGGCATTTCCTGACAGGGGGCGTCATGGCTACACCTTC. Protein sequence: CAWAFPDRGRHGYTF.

The V and J genes are TRBV4-3 and TRBJ2-2; D is unresolved. The CDR3 sequence is 15 residues long. Looked up from germline, CDR1 is LGHNA and CDR2 is YSLEER. V was clipped by 0 bases and J by 0 bases, with 5 bases between them. The CDR3 DNA reads TGCGCCAGCAGCCAAGATGGAGCGAACACCGGGGAGCTGTTTTTT. It yields the protein CASSQDGANTGELFF.

The chain employs TRBV5-4 and TRBJ1-6, with D possibly TRBD1 on 5 matching bases. CDR1 SGHNT and CDR2 YYREEE come from the germline V gene (reference sequence). The V gene lost 0 bases and the J gene lost 6 bases, with 16 bases spanning the gap. This CDR3 is 17 amino acids long. CDR3 loop: CASSLGGAGPRNSPLHF. The CDR3 nucleotides read TGTGCCAGCAGCTTGGGTGGGGCAGGCCCGCGTAATTCACCCCTCCACTTT. The complete variable domain, with remaining parts taken from reference TRBV5-4 and TRBJ1-6, reads ETGVTQSPTHLIKTRGQQVTLRCSSQSGHNTVSWYQQALGQGPQFIFQYYREEENGRGNFPPRFSGLQFPNYSSELNVNALELDDSALYLCASSLGGAGPRNSPLHFGNGTRLTVT.

A single count supports this clone. This chain links TRBV27 with TRBJ2-3; 7 nucleotides align to TRBD2. Trimming took 6 bases from V and 3 from J; bases not matched to a gene: 12. The CDR3 is made up of 16 amino acids. The germline CDR1 and CDR2 sequences are MNHEY and SMNVEV (reference sequence). The CDR3 DNA follows: TGTGCCAGCAGCCACCGGAGGGGCGGGGGAACAGATACGCAGTATTTT. It yields the protein CASSHRRGGGTDTQYF.

The chain has TRBV5-4 and TRBJ1-1; the D gene is possibly TRBD1 (6 bases). Germline-derived CDR1 and CDR2 are SGHNT and YYREEE (reference sequence). This CDR3 region has 15 residues. Trimming took off 3 bases at V and 0 bases at J, with 12 bases between the two ends. CDR3 amino acids: CASSSGGAVNTEAFF. In DNA form, the CDR3 reads TGTGCCAGCAGCTCTGGGGGGGCGGTGAACACTGAAGCTTTCTTT.

This clone was seen only once. The V gene is TRBV7-2, the J gene TRBJ2-7, with 7 bases matching TRBD2. The trim removed 5 bases at V and 3 bases at J, leaving 16 bases unmatched. There are 17 residues in the CDR3. The V gene's germline CDR1 is SGHTA and CDR2 FQGNSA. The DNA for the CDR3 is TGTGCCAGCAGCATCCGGGGGGAGGGAAATCCCTACTACGAGCAGTACTTC. It is translated as CASSIRGEGNPYYEQYF.

The V and J genes are TRBV2 and TRBJ1-6, with 9 bases matching TRBD1. The length of the CDR3 is 16 residues. The V gene's germline CDR1 is SNHLY and CDR2 FYNNEI. Germline trimming cut 5 bases from V and 4 bases from J; bases unmatched to any gene: 6. The CDR3: CASSLDRGRYNSPLHF. The CDR3 nucleotides read TGTGCCAGCAGTCTAGACAGGGGGAGGTATAATTCACCCCTCCACTTT.

CDR3 in DNA: TGTGCCAGCAGCTTAGAGATCAAAGACAGCTGGGTCTCCTACGAGCAGTACTTC. It codes for CASSLEIKDSWVSYEQYF. This chain joins TRBV7-6 and TRBJ2-7, with a tentative D call TRBD1 (5 bases). Germline loops: CDR1 SGHVS, CDR2 FNYEAQ. Between the trimmed V and J ends, which lost 1 base and 0 bases, there was a span of 19 bases. The CDR3 has 18 residues.

V usage is TRBV6-1 and J usage is TRBJ1-2; TRBD1 aligns across 7 bases. V lost 5 bases to trimming and J lost 4 bases; unmatched junction nucleotides: 10. The CDR3 is 15 amino acids. CDR1 is MNHNS, CDR2 SASEGT, per germline. CDR3: CASSSRPDRAYGYTF. The CDR3, as DNA: TGTGCCAGCAGTTCCCGCCCCGACAGGGCCTATGGCTACACCTTC.

The chain uses TRBV6-5 and TRBJ2-2, with D perhaps matching TRBD1 (5 bases). Germline CDR1 MNHEY, CDR2 SVGAGI. Trimming cost V 4 bases and J 2 bases, with 14 bases left between them. This CDR3 has 16 amino acids. The CDR3 region has the DNA TGTGCCAGCAGTTCAAACAGCAGGGAAAACACCGGGGAGCTGTTTTTT. Protein product: CASSSNSRENTGELFF.

V usage is TRBV7-2 and J usage is TRBJ2-1; D ambiguous. Germline V CDR1 and CDR2: SGHTA, FQGNSA. The CDR3 runs to 13 residues. V lost 5 bases to trimming and J lost 5 bases, with 10 bases between them. Here the CDR3 reads CASSPRVDNEQFF. CDR3 coding DNA: TGTGCCAGCAGCCCCCGGGTCGACAATGAGCAGTTCTTC.

The chain couples TRBV5-1 to TRBJ2-1; 13 bases are a match to TRBD2. There are 17 residues in the CDR3. Germline assignment: CDR1 SGHRS and CDR2 YFSETQ. The V segment lost 3 bases and the J segment 9 bases; nucleotides outside the gene matches: 12. DNA of the CDR3: TGCGCCAGCAGCTACCAACTAGCGGGGGGGGAAGTCGGTGAGCAGTTCTTC. This codes for CASSYQLAGGEVGEQFF.

The chain uses TRBV10-3 and TRBJ2-3, with 8 bases lining up with TRBD2. After removal of 3 bases from V and 6 bases from J, the junction contained 11 bases not matched to a gene. CDR1 is ENHRY and CDR2 is SYGVKD in the germline V gene. There are 16 residues in the CDR3. The CDR3 sequence is CAISDESGLAKDTQYF. In DNA form, the CDR3 reads TGTGCCATCAGTGACGAGTCTGGACTAGCTAAGGATACGCAGTATTTT.

The chain uses TRBV28 and TRBJ2-1, with TRBD1 matching over 9 bases. CDR3 length: 14 residues. Germline CDR1 and CDR2: MDHEN and SYDVKM. Unmatched junction bases numbered 2, after V lost 3 bases and J lost 5 bases. CDR3 nucleotides: TGTGCCAGCAGTTTGGGGACAGGGAACAATGAGCAGTTCTTC. Amino acid sequence: CASSLGTGNNEQFF.

The chain joins TRBV29-1 to TRBJ1-4; 9 bases match TRBD1. The CDR3 is 14 residues long. V lost 4 bases to trimming and J lost 5 bases; unmatched junction nucleotides: 5. Germline V lookup: CDR1 SQVTM, CDR2 ANQGSEA. This chain's CDR3 is CSVGTGAQNEKLFF. In DNA, the CDR3 is TGCAGCGTTGGGACAGGGGCCCAGAATGAAAAACTGTTTTTT.

The chain employs TRBV30 and TRBJ2-1, with D possibly TRBD1 on 7 matching bases. The CDR3 is made up of 14 amino acids. The germline V and J ends were trimmed by 5 bases and 4 bases, with 15 bases remaining between them. In germline, CDR1 is GTSNPN, CDR2 SVGIG (reference sequence). The CDR3 sequence is CAWGVGGQYNEQFF. The CDR3 DNA is TGTGCCTGGGGAGTGGGGGGACAGTACAATGAGCAGTTCTTC.

This rearrangement joins TRBV5-5 to TRBJ1-2; D remains unclear. V was pared by 1 base and J by 2 bases, with 9 bases between. In germline, CDR1 is SGHKS, CDR2 YYEKEE (reference sequence). The CDR3 covers 14 residues. CDR3 coding DNA: TGTGCCAGCAGCTTGCCTCCTCGGAACTATGGCTACACCTTC. Residues: CASSLPPRNYGYTF.